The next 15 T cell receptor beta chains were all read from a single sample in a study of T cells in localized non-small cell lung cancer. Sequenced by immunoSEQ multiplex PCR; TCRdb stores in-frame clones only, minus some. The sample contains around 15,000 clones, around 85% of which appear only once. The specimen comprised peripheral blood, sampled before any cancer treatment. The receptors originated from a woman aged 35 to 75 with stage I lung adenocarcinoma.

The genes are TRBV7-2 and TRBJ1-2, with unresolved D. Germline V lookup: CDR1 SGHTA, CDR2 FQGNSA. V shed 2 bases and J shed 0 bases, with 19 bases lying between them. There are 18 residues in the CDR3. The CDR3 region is CASSLRVGLPAANYGYTF. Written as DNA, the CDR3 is TGTGCCAGCAGCTTAAGGGTAGGTCTCCCGGCCGCTAACTATGGCTACACCTTC.

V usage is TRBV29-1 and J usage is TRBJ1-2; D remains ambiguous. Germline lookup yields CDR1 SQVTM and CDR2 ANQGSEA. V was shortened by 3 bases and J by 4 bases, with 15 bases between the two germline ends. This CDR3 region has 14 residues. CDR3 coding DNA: TGCAGCGTTGAGGGAGGGTGGCTCGGCTATGGCTACACCTTC. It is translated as CSVEGGWLGYGYTF.

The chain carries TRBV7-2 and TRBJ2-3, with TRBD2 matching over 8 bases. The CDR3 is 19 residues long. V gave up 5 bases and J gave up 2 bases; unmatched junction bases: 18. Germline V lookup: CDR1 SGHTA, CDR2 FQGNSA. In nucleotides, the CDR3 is TGTGCCAGCAGCCTAAGCGGGTTTGTAGCGGGGAGCCCCACAGATACGCAGTATTTT. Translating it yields CASSLSGFVAGSPTDTQYF.

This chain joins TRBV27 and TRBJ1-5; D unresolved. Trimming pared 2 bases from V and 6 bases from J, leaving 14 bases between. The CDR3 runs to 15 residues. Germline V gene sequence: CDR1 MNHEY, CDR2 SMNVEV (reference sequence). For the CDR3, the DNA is TGTGCCAGCAGTTTAGAGTACCCCCCCGGTCAGCCCCAGCATTTT. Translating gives CASSLEYPPGQPQHF.

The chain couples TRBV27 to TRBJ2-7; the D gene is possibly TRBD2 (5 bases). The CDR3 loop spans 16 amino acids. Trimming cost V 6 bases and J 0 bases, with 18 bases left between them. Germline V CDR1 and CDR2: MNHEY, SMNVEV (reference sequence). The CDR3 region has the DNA TGTGCCAGCAGACTAGGACGGACGGCTAGCTCCTACGAGCAGTACTTC. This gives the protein CASRLGRTASSYEQYF.

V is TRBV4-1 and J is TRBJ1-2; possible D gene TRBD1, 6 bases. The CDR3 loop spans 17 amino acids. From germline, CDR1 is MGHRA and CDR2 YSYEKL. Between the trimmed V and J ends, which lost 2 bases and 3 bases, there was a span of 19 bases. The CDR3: CASSQKKQAGGDYGYTF. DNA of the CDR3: TGCGCCAGCAGCCAAAAGAAACAGGCGGGGGGCGACTATGGCTACACCTTC.

The CDR3 bases are TGTGCCTGGGACCAAGGACAAGCCTCTGGAAACACCATATATTTT. It translates to CAWDQGQASGNTIYF. This sequence joins TRBV30 and TRBJ1-3, with a tentative D call TRBD1 (5 bases). Trimming stripped 5 bases from V and 0 bases from J, with 14 bases between. CDR3 length: 15 residues. Germline V CDR1 and CDR2: GTSNPN, SVGIG (reference sequence).

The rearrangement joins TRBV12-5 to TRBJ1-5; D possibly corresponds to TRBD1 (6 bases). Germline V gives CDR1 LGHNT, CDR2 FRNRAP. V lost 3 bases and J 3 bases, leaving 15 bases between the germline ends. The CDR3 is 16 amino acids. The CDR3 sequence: CASGFKKQGTNQPQHF. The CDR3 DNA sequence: TGTGCTAGTGGTTTCAAAAAACAGGGAACCAATCAGCCCCAGCATTTT.

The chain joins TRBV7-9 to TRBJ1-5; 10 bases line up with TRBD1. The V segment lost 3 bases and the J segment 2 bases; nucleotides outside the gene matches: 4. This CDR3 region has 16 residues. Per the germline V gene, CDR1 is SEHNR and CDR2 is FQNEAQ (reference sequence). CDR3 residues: CASSFAGTGGNQPQHF. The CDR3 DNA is TGTGCCAGCAGCTTCGCCGGGACAGGGGGCAATCAGCCCCAGCATTTT.

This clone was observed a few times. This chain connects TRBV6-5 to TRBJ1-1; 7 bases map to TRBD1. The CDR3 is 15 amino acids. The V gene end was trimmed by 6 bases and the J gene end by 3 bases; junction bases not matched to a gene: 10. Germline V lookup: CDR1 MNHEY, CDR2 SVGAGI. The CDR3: CASSQTGTVYTEAFF. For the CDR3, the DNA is TGTGCCAGCAGCCAAACCGGGACAGTCTACACTGAAGCTTTCTTT.

The CDR3 here is CASSVGPSGELFF. The CDR3 DNA follows: TGTGCCAGCAGCGTAGGTCCTTCTGGGGAGCTGTTTTTT. V is TRBV9 and J is TRBJ2-2; no reliable D call. V lost 0 bases to trimming and J lost 8 bases, with 8 bases between them. Germline V CDR1 and CDR2: SGDLS, YYNGEE. There are 13 residues in the CDR3.

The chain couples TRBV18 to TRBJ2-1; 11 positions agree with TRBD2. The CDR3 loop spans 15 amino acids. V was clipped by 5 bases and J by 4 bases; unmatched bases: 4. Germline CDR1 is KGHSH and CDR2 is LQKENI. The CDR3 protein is CASSDTSGGYNEQFF. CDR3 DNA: TGTGCCAGCTCAGATACTAGCGGGGGATACAATGAGCAGTTCTTC.

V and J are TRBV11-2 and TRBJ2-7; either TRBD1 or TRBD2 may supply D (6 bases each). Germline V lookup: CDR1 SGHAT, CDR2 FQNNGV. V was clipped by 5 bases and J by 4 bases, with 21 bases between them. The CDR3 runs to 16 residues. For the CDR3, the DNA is TGTGCCAGCAGCCCCGACTTGTATGGAGGGGGTTACGAGCAGTACTTC. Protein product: CASSPDLYGGGYEQYF.

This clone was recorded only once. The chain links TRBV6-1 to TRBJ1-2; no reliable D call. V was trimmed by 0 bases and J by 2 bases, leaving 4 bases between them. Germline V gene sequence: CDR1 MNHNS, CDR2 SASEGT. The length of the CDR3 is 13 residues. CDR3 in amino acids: CASSEAGNYGYTF. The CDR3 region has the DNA TGTGCCAGCAGTGAAGCTGGAAACTATGGCTACACCTTC.

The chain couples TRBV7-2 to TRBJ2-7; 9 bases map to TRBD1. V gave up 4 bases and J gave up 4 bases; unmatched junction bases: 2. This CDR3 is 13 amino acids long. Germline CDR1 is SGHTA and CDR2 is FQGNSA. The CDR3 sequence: CASSWDRDYEQYF. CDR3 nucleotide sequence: TGTGCCAGCAGCTGGGACAGGGATTACGAGCAGTACTTC.